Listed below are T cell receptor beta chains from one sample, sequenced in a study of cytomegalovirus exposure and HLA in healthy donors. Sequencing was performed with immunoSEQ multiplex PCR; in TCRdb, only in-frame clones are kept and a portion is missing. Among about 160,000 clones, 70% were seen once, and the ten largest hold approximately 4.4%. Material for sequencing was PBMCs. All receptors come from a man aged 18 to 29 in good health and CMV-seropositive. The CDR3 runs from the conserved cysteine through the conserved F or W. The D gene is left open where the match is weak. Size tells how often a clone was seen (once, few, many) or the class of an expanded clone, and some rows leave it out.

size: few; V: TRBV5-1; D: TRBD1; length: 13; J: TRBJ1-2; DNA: TGCGCCAGCAGCCCGACCGGGACAGGGCCCTCCCCCTTC; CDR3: CASSPTGTGPSPF
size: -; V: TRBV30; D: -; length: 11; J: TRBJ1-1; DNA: TGTGCCTGGGTCAGTTTGGCTGAAGCTTTCTTT; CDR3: CAWVSLAEAFF
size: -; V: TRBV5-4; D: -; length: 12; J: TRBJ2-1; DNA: TGTGCCAGCAGCTTGGATAGGGGTGAGCAGTTCTTC; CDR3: CASSLDRGEQFF
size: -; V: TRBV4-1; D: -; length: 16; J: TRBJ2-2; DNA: TGCGCCAGCAGCCAATCCCGGGACTCGAGCACCGGGGAGCTGTTTTTT; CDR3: CASSQSRDSSTGELFF
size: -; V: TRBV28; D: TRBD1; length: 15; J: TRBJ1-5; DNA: TGTGCCAGCAGAATAACCGGGACAGGTAATCAGCCCCAGCATTTT; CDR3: CASRITGTGNQPQHF
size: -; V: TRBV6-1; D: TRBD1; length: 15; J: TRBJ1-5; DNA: TGTGCCAGCAGTGAGGGGACAGGGGGAGGGCAGCCCCAGCATTTT; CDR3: CASSEGTGGGQPQHF
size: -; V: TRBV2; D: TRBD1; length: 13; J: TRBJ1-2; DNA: TGTGCCAGCACCACGACAGGGGACGGTGGCTACACCTTC; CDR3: CASTTTGDGGYTF
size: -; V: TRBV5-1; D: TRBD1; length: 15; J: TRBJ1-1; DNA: TGCGCCAGCAGCTTGGTTGGGACAGGGACCACTGAAGCTTTCTTT; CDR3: CASSLVGTGTTEAFF
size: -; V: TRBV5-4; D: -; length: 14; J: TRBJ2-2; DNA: TGTGCCAGCAGCTTGGGGCCGAACACCGGGGAGCTGTTTTTT; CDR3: CASSLGPNTGELFF
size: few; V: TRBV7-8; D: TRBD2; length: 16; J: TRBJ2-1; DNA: TGTGCCAGCAGTCTAGGTTCAGCGGGATTCTACAATGAGCAGTTCTTC; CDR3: CASSLGSAGFYNEQFF
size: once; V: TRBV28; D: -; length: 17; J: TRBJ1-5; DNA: TGTGCCAGCAGTCGCGGGACGGGGAGTTATAGCAATCAGCCCCAGCATTTT; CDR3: CASSRGTGSYSNQPQHF
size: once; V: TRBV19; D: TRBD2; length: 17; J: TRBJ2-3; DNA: TGTGCCAGTAGTGGACTAGCGGGAGGTACGATCACAGATACGCAGTATTTT; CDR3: CASSGLAGGTITDTQYF
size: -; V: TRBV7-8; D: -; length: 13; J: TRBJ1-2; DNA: TGTGCCAGCAGCCTCGGGACTCCTAATGGCTACACCTTC; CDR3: CASSLGTPNGYTF
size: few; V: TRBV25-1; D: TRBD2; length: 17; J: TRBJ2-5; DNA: TGTGCCAGCAGTGATGGTTTGCTAGCGGGGGGCGGGGAGACCCAGTACTTC; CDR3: CASSDGLLAGGGETQYF
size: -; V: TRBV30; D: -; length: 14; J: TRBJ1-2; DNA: TGTGCCTGGGAGACTTTCAGTCTTGGCCATGGCTACACCTTC; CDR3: CAWETFSLGHGYTF
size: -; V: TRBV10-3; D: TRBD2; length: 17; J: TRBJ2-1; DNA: TGTGCCATCAGTGTTCTCACTAGCGGGGGGGCCGATAATGAGCAGTTCTTC; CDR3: CAISVLTSGGADNEQFF
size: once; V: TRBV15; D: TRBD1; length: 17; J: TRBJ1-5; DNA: TGTGCCACCAGCAGAGATTTAGGGACAGGGGTGGATCAGCCCCAGCATTTT; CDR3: CATSRDLGTGVDQPQHF
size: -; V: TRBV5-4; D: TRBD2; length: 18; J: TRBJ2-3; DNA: TGTGCCAGCAGCTTGGGCCTCGGAAGCGGGGGGAGCACAGATACGCAGTATTTT; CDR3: CASSLGLGSGGSTDTQYF
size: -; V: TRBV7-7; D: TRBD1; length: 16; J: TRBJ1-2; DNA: TGTGCTAGCAGCCCTATACCGGGACAGGGGATTTATGGCTACACCTTC; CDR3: CASSPIPGQGIYGYTF
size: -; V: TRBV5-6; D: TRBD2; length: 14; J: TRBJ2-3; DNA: TGTGCCAGCAGCTCTAGCGGGGGGGCGGTTACGCAGTATTTT; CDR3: CASSSSGGAVTQYF
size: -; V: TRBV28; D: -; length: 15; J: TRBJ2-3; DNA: TGTGCCAGCAGTTTAGGTGTCAGTAGCACAGATACGCAGTATTTT; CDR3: CASSLGVSSTDTQYF
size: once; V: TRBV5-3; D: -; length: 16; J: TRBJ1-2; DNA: TGTGCCAGAACCGAGGTGGCGGAAGATGTTAACTATGGCTACACCTTC; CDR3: CARTEVAEDVNYGYTF
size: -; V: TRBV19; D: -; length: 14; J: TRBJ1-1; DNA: TGTGCCAGTAGTCTACAGATTTTCGGCACTGAAGCTTTCTTT; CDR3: CASSLQIFGTEAFF